The present T cell receptor (beta chain) was sequenced within a study of a mutant IDH1 vaccine in newly diagnosed glioma (dated by TCRdb to the early 2020s). Study-level background: Patients were given eight vaccinations, in weeks 1, 3, 5, 7, 11, 15, 19 and 23, which matched visits V03 through V10. Prior to enrollment, standard therapy consisting of radiotherapy alone, temozolomide alone, or radiochemotherapy with temozolomide had been administered to patients, with the combination being received by most patients. Of the 32 patients who were treated, around 60% were male and about 40% were female, and the mean age was approximately 40 years. Peripheral blood was collected at six visits: V03 (baseline), V05, V07, V10, V12 and V13. Vaccination began 4-6 weeks after radiotherapy alone, or alongside temozolomide cycles in the chemotherapy-containing groups. For exploratory analyses, about two dozen treated patients had longitudinal TCRB deep sequencing done wherever samples were available.

What the time point label conveys for this sample: week 11, during vaccination. A 20-mer mutant IDH1 peptide at 300 micrograms in Montanide made up each vaccine dose, which was injected subcutaneously together with topical imiquimod. All donors had newly diagnosed IDH1-mutant astrocytomas of WHO grade 3 or 4 that showed loss of nuclear ATRX. The samples were drawn from NOA16, a multicentre, single-arm, open-label phase I trial in Germany that tested a mutant IDH1 peptide vaccine in humans for the first time. Genomic DNA for TCRB sequencing was isolated from EDTA blood with the DNeasy Blood and Tissue Kit. The library came from the immunoSEQ multiplex PCR assay. Following the manufacturer's protocol, the hsTCRB Kit was used to amplify rearranged TCR beta chain sequences. TCRB libraries were sequenced on an Illumina MiSeq. Processing in the source paper ran as follows. Demultiplexing, trimming and gene mapping were performed with the kit vendor's proprietary platform. TCRdb limited this immuneACCESS table to in-frame rearrangements with V and J called. A share of clones is missing; checked studies link under half to unresolved V genes, and the rest is unexplained. V, J and clone size derive from that table, while D and trimming were established from the DNA sequence. The sample data list under 150,000 clones, and roughly 90% of these were observed just once. The ten most abundant clones make up roughly 0.62% of the sample.

The paper's findings and limits, for the study overall: PBMC samples for TCRB deep sequencing were selected based on availability. No apparent relationship was observed between pseudoprogression and alterations in the top peripheral T cell clonotypes detected by TCRB sequencing. The authors noted that analyses of patient blood samples could not be reproduced because of sample limitations. Across multiple MHC alleles, vaccine-induced immune responses were seen in more than 80% of patients.

Inclusive of the bounding cysteine and phenylalanine, the CDR3 is 16 residues long. The only DNA kept is the CDR3, 48 bases in frame from the first base. As encoded in the germline V gene, CDR1 is SGHRS while CDR2 is YFSETQ. V and J lose 0 bases and 8 bases, and a span of 18 bases separates them. As concerns this clone: Its antigen is unknown. No quality values exist for individual bases; no much larger clone is one base distant.

The source of this sequence is a woman aged 50 to 60 with glioma. The sequence links TRBV5-1 to TRBJ2-1; possibly the D gene is TRBD2, per 5 matching bases. Specimen: PBMCs, collected from a glioma patient whose treatment included an IDH1 peptide vaccine. At the DNA level, the sequence is TGCGCCAGCAGCTTGGCCTCTTCCTTCGAGGGCGATGAGCAGTTCTTC. The translation is CASSLASSFEGDEQFF. Reference TRBV5-1 and TRBJ2-1 proteins supply the regions before and after the CDR3; the full variable domain is: KAGVTQTPRYLIKTRGQQVTLSCSPISGHRSVSWYQQTPGQGLQFLFEYFSETQRNKGNFPGRFSGRQFSNSRSEMNVSTLELGDSALYLCASSLASSFEGDEQFFGPGTRLTVL.